Each of the 26 T cell receptor beta chains below was sequenced from the same sample in a study of brain T cells in children with intractable seizures. The data were produced by immunoSEQ multiplex PCR, yet TCRdb's version contains in-frame clones alone and is incomplete. Altogether fewer than 150,000 clones are present, 90% to 95% being singletons, with the ten largest covering 3.8%. The sequences come from peripheral blood, collected at surgery. These TCRs come from a boy in the first two years of life with hemimegalencephaly and intractable seizures.

V and J are TRBV28 and TRBJ1-2, with unresolved D. The CDR3 has 13 amino acids. CDR1 and CDR2 (germline): MDHEN, SYDVKM. Trimming shortened V by 6 bases and J by 0 bases, and 8 bases separated the two germline ends. For the CDR3, the DNA is TGTGCCAGCAGCCTGTTATCTAACTATGGCTACACCTTC. This gives the protein CASSLLSNYGYTF.

DNA for the CDR3: TGCGCCAGCAGCTTTGGGCCGGCGGGTACCGGGGAGCTGTTTTTT. Translating gives CASSFGPAGTGELFF. V usage is TRBV5-1 and J usage is TRBJ2-2, with D tentatively TRBD2 (5 bases). The ends were cut back, 2 bases at V and 5 bases at J, with 13 bases in the middle. Germline V gene sequence: CDR1 SGHRS, CDR2 YFSETQ. There are 15 residues in the CDR3.

This chain connects TRBV15 to TRBJ2-1; no reliable D call. The CDR3 contains 13 residues. Germline CDR1 is LNHNV and CDR2 is YYDKDF (reference sequence). Trimming removed 0 bases from V and 6 bases from J, with 6 bases in between. CDR3: CATSRDAPNEQFF. DNA of the CDR3: TGTGCCACCAGCAGAGATGCACCCAATGAGCAGTTCTTC.

The genes are TRBV27 and TRBJ1-2, with unresolved D. The CDR3 has 15 amino acids. Germline loops: CDR1 MNHEY, CDR2 SMNVEV (reference sequence). The V gene lost 5 bases and the J gene lost 2 bases, with 15 bases spanning the gap. CDR3 amino acids: CASSLRWTGNYGYTF. In DNA form, the CDR3 reads TGTGCCAGCAGTCTACGGTGGACGGGAAACTATGGCTACACCTTC.

The chain employs TRBV5-1 and TRBJ1-2, with TRBD1 as a possible D gene (6 bases). From germline, CDR1 is SGHRS and CDR2 YFSETQ. The CDR3 is 17 residues long. V lost 5 bases and J lost 0, with 20 bases in between. CDR3 region: CASRPDPRGSTNYGYTF. The CDR3 nucleotides read TGCGCCAGCAGGCCTGATCCCAGGGGATCAACTAACTATGGCTACACCTTC.

This clone was observed a single time. The chain carries TRBV24-1 and TRBJ2-6; 7 bases line up with TRBD1. With 4 bases clipped from V and 9 bases from J, the junction kept 8 bases outside the gene matches. Germline-derived CDR1 and CDR2 are KGHDR and SFDVKD. There are 15 residues in the CDR3. The CDR3 DNA follows: TGTGCCACCAGTGACGCCCTGACAGGGTACAACGTCCTGACTTTC. This encodes CATSDALTGYNVLTF.

This clone is medium-sized within its sample. The chain joins TRBV5-6 to TRBJ2-7; the match to TRBD2 covers 10 bases. Germline loops: CDR1 SGHDT, CDR2 YYEEEE. Trimming at V came to 4 bases and at J to 11 bases, leaving 18 bases not matched to a gene. CDR3 length: 16 amino acids. This CDR3 is CASSALQTSLAGEEYF. CDR3 in DNA: TGTGCCAGCAGCGCATTACAAACTAGTCTAGCGGGAGAGGAGTACTTC. Using reference TRBV5-6 and TRBJ2-7 for the parts outside the CDR3, the full variable domain is DAGVTQSPTHLIKTRGQQVTLRCSPKSGHDTVSWYQQALGQGPQFIFQYYEEEERQRGNFPDRFSGHQFPNYSSELNVNALLLGDSALYLCASSALQTSLAGEEYFGPGTRLTVT.

This chain connects TRBV18 to TRBJ1-1; no clear D. Trimming shortened V by 6 bases and J by 0 bases, and 11 bases separated the two germline ends. This CDR3 is built from 14 residues. Germline values: CDR1 KGHSH, CDR2 LQKENI. The CDR3 DNA reads TGTGCCAGCTCGTCAATAGGCCTGAACACTGAAGCTTTCTTT. It yields the protein CASSSIGLNTEAFF.

The J gene is TRBJ1-4, the V gene TRBV5-6, with 7 bases lining up with TRBD1. CDR1 and CDR2 (germline): SGHDT, YYEEEE. J lost 4 bases, V lost 3 bases, and 6 bases had no gene match. This CDR3 is 15 amino acids long. In DNA form, the CDR3 reads TGTGCCAGCAGCTCTGGACAGGCGATTAATGAAAAACTGTTTTTT. It is translated as CASSSGQAINEKLFF.

This chain connects TRBV5-1 to TRBJ2-1; 7 nucleotides align to TRBD2. CDR3 size: 16 residues. Germline loops: CDR1 SGHRS, CDR2 YFSETQ. After removal of 4 bases from V and 4 bases from J, the junction contained 11 bases not matched to a gene. The CDR3 is CASSPKASGKYNEQFF. The CDR3 coding sequence is TGCGCCAGCAGCCCAAAAGCTAGCGGAAAGTACAATGAGCAGTTCTTC.

For the CDR3, the DNA is TGCAGCGTCTCAATAGGGGAAAACATTCAGTACTTC. This gives the protein CSVSIGENIQYF. V gene TRBV29-1 combines with J gene TRBJ2-4; TRBD1 might be the D (5 bases). The CDR3 length is 12 residues. Germline CDR1 reads SQVTM; CDR2 reads ANQGSEA. Trimming shortened V by 6 bases and J by 5 bases, and 11 bases separated the two germline ends.

The CDR3 sequence: CASSQRGGQPVGNEQFF. The CDR3 nucleotides read TGTGCCAGCAGCCAGAGGGGAGGCCAGCCAGTTGGCAATGAGCAGTTCTTC. The chain couples TRBV4-2 to TRBJ2-1, with D perhaps TRBD2 (6 bases). Germline V gene data show CDR1 as LGHNA and CDR2 as YNFKEQ. CDR3 length equals 17 residues. Trimming cost V 3 bases and J 6 bases, with 21 bases left between them.

This chain links TRBV4-1 with TRBJ2-5, with a weak D call TRBD1 (6 bases). V dropped 0 bases and J dropped 1 base, with 15 bases sitting between them. This CDR3 has 17 residues. CDR1 and CDR2 from the germline V gene are MGHRA and YSYEKL. The CDR3 DNA sequence: TGCGCCAGCAGCCAAGATCCAGGGACAACCCGCCAAGAGACCCAGTACTTC. This encodes CASSQDPGTTRQETQYF.

This sequence joins TRBV12-3 or TRBV12-4 and TRBJ1-1; a weak D match, TRBD1 (6 bases). Trimming left V 10 bases short and J 1 base short, with 13 bases between. There are 13 residues in the CDR3. The CDR3: CATRGGGNTEAFF. The CDR3 DNA follows: TGTGCCACCAGGGGAGGGGGGAACACTGAAGCTTTCTTT.

This chain joins TRBV25-1 and TRBJ2-7; D remains unclear. Germline lookup yields CDR1 MGHDK and CDR2 SYGVNS. V dropped 5 bases and J dropped 4 bases, with 6 bases sitting between them. The CDR3 runs 11 residues. The CDR3 bases are TGTGCCAGCAGTCCCGGATACGAGCAGTACTTC. It encodes CASSPGYEQYF.

CDR3 sequence: CASSYRDPYEQYF. The DNA for the CDR3 is TGTGCCAGCAGTTACCGGGATCCCTACGAGCAGTACTTC. The rearrangement uses TRBV6-5 and TRBJ2-7; tentative D call: TRBD2 (5 bases). The V end was cut by 2 bases, the J end by 2 bases, with 7 bases between. This CDR3 is built from 13 residues. The germline gives CDR1 MNHEY, CDR2 SVGAGI.

V is TRBV4-2 and J is TRBJ2-7; D is unclear. The germline V gene encodes CDR1 LGHNA and CDR2 YNFKEQ. This CDR3 has 16 residues. V lost 0 bases, J lost 2 bases, and 14 bases lay in between. CDR3 in amino acids: CASSQDMGAGAYEQYF. Here the CDR3 DNA reads TGTGCCAGCAGCCAAGATATGGGTGCAGGAGCCTACGAGCAGTACTTC.

This chain links TRBV29-1 with TRBJ2-4, with 9 bases that match TRBD1. Germline V gives CDR1 SQVTM, CDR2 ANQGSEA. The CDR3 is 14 residues long. V trimming: 4 bases; J trimming: 3 bases; junction bases outside the gene matches: 4. Written as DNA, the CDR3 is TGCAGCGTTGGGGGACAGGGCGGCAAAAACATTCAGTACTTC. Translation: CSVGGQGGKNIQYF. The full variable domain, in which reference TRBV29-1 and TRBJ2-4 provide the parts outside the CDR3, is SAVISQKPSRDICQRGTSLTIQCQVDSQVTMMFWYRQQPGQSLTLIATANQGSEATYESGFVIDKFPISRPNLTFSTLTVSNMSPEDSSIYLCSVGGQGGKNIQYFGAGTRLSVL.

The gene calls are TRBV9 and TRBJ2-7, with D perhaps matching TRBD1 (6 bases). CDR1 SGDLS and CDR2 YYNGEE come from the germline V gene. Trimming cost V 2 bases and J 2 bases, with 17 bases left between them. This CDR3 is 16 amino acids long. In nucleotides, the CDR3 is TGTGCCAGCAGCGTGGGAGTACAGGGCCAGACCTACGAGCAGTACTTC. Its protein is CASSVGVQGQTYEQYF.

The chain joins TRBV3-1 (or the pseudogene TRBV3-2) to TRBJ2-7, with D uncertain. The CDR3 contains 12 residues. Germline V gene sequence: CDR1 LGHDT, CDR2 YNNKEL (reference sequence). Deletions cut 2 bases from V and 6 bases from J, with 8 bases between. The CDR3 sequence is CASSQLEREQYF. The CDR3 coding sequence is TGTGCCAGCAGCCAACTTGAGCGCGAGCAGTACTTC.

This clone was observed a single time. J is TRBJ2-3 and V is TRBV7-9; D unresolved. Between the trimmed V and J ends, which lost 11 bases and 0 bases, there was a span of 12 bases. The CDR3 consists of 13 residues. Germline V gene lookup returns CDR1 SEHNR and CDR2 FQNEAQ (reference sequence). The CDR3 nucleotides are TGTGCCGCTACGGGCAGGAGCACAGATACGCAGTATTTT. This sequence encodes CAATGRSTDTQYF. The whole variable domain, filled in from reference TRBV7-9 and TRBJ2-3, reads DTGVSQNPRHKITKRGQNVTFRCDPISEHNRLYWYRQTLGQGPEFLTYFQNEAQLEKSRLLSDRFSAERPKGSFSTLEIQRTEQGDSAMYLCAATGRSTDTQYFGPGTRLTVL.

This rearrangement joins TRBV28 to TRBJ2-7, with D unresolved. CDR3 length: 13 residues. Germline V lookup: CDR1 MDHEN, CDR2 SYDVKM. Trimming shortened V by 3 bases and J by 6 bases, and 12 bases separated the two germline ends. The CDR3 spells CASSLGRISEQYF. In nucleotides, the CDR3 is TGTGCCAGCAGTTTGGGCCGCATTTCCGAGCAGTACTTC.

This chain uses TRBV2 with TRBJ2-3, with TRBD2 identical over 9 bases. CDR1 is SNHLY, CDR2 FYNNEI, per germline. This CDR3 comprises 12 residues. The CDR3 spells CATAGGADTQYF. The CDR3 nucleotides are TGTGCAACCGCGGGAGGGGCAGATACGCAGTATTTT.

This rearrangement joins TRBV6-6 to TRBJ1-5; D gene unclear. The germline V and J ends were trimmed by 5 bases and 6 bases, with 14 bases remaining between them. This CDR3 has 14 residues. Germline CDR1 reads MNHNY; CDR2 reads SVGAGI (reference sequence). The DNA for the CDR3 is TGTGCCAGCAGTCCCCGGCAATCCGGTCAGCCCCAGCATTTT. It yields the protein CASSPRQSGQPQHF.

The chain carries TRBV6-6 and TRBJ1-3, with D uncertain. Germline CDR1 reads MNHNY; CDR2 reads SVGAGI (reference sequence). The V and J ends lost 6 bases and 0 bases respectively, with 15 bases between them. The CDR3 covers 16 residues. The CDR3 DNA is TGTGCCAGCAGCCGACTCTTTAGGCGCTCTGGAAACACCATATATTTT. Translating it yields CASSRLFRRSGNTIYF.

The rearrangement joins TRBV6-6 to TRBJ2-7, with 11 bases lining up with TRBD2. Looked up from germline, CDR1 is MNHNY and CDR2 is SVGAGI (reference sequence). Trimming removed 6 bases from V and 4 bases from J; junction bases left unmatched: 11. This CDR3 spans 16 amino acids. The CDR3 is CASSYRVTSGTYEQYF. In nucleotides, the CDR3 is TGTGCCAGCAGCTACAGGGTGACTAGCGGGACATACGAGCAGTACTTC.